One T cell receptor beta chain is described in this entry. This entry belongs to a study of blood T cell repertoires in COVID-19. In the study overall: From T cells, B-cell-depleted T cells, or PBMCs came the material, which was cDNA or gDNA.

As originally analysed: Estimation of nucleated cell counts relied on the amplification of reference gene primers. TCRdb's copy holds only in-frame clones and misses some; the assay was immunoSEQ multiplex PCR. That table supplies the V and J calls and clone size; D and trimming were determined from the DNA. The table records 150,000 to 200,000 clones, around 87% of them present only once. Enrolled during active infection, Seattle patients were then followed longitudinally. This TCR was sampled from a man in his 60s with COVID-19, enrolled during active disease. The sequenced sample consisted of peripheral blood.

The CDR3 region has the DNA TGTGCCAGCAGCCAAGCATTACCGGGACAGGGTAGTGATGAGCAGTTCTTC. Protein sequence: CASSQALPGQGSDEQFF. The J gene is TRBJ2-1, the V gene TRBV14; 9 bases agree with TRBD1. The CDR3 loop spans 17 amino acids. The junction had 12 bases not matched to a gene; V was cut back by 1 base and J by 8 bases. CDR1 and CDR2 from the germline V gene are SGHDN and FVKESK.